This T cell receptor beta chain was recovered during a study of blood T cell repertoires in COVID-19. As for the study in general: The United States, Italy and Spain were the sources of the acute and convalescent COVID-19 samples. The analysed material was cDNA or gDNA that came from T cells, B-cell-depleted T cells, or PBMCs.

Authors' processing steps: Amplification from reference gene primers served as the basis for estimated nucleated cell counts. Produced via immunoSEQ multiplex PCR; TCRdb's table is partial and in-frame only. The DNA gave D and trimming, while V, J and clone size come from that table. Among around 140,000 clones listed, 65% to 90% were seen once. A few counts support this clone. V lost 3 bases to trimming and J lost 6 bases; unmatched junction nucleotides: 1. The V gene's germline CDR1 is MDHEN and CDR2 SYDVKM. This CDR3 contains 15 residues. The chain is built from TRBV28 and TRBJ2-2; 13 bases line up with TRBD2. Sequenced: peripheral blood. The sequence was obtained from a human donor in a cohort sampled during active COVID-19. The CDR3 loop is CASSFGLAGAGELFF. CDR3 in DNA: TGTGCCAGCAGTTTCGGACTAGCGGGAGCCGGGGAGCTGTTTTTT.